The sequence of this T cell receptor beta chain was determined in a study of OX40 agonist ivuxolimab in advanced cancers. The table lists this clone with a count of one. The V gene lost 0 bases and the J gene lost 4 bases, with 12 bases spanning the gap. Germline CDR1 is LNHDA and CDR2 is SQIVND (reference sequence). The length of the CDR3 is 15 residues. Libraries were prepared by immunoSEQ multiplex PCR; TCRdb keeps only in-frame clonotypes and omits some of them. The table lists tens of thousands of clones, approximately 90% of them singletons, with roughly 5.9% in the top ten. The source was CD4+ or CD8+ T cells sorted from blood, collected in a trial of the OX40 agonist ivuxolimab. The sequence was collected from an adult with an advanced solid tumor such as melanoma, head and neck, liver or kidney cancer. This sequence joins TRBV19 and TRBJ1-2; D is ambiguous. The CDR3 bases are TGTGCCAGTAGTATAGAAGGCGGCGTCTCCTATGGCTACACCTTC. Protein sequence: CASSIEGGVSYGYTF.